This passage covers 18 T cell receptor beta chains from one sample sequenced in a study of OX40 agonist ivuxolimab in advanced cancers. The repertoire was sequenced with immunoSEQ multiplex PCR; TCRdb's copy has only in-frame clones and lacks some. The top ten clones hold 0.48% of a sample with nearly 110,000 clones, about nine tenths of them seen once. This sample comprised CD4+ or CD8+ T cells sorted from blood, obtained in a trial of the OX40 agonist ivuxolimab. Every receptor here comes from an adult with an advanced solid tumor such as melanoma, head and neck, liver or kidney cancer.

The V and J genes are TRBV14 and TRBJ2-7, with no clear D. Germline CDR1 SGHDN, CDR2 FVKESK. V was cut by 0 bases and J by 4 bases, with 4 bases left in between. This CDR3 is built from 12 residues. This CDR3 reads CASSQEGYEQYF. The CDR3 bases are TGTGCCAGCAGCCAAGAGGGGTACGAGCAGTACTTC.

This clone was seen more than once but under ten times. The chain has TRBV30 and TRBJ1-1; no definite D call. Trimming pared 0 bases from V and 5 bases from J, leaving 7 bases between. This CDR3 has 12 amino acids. Germline V gene sequence: CDR1 GTSNPN, CDR2 SVGIG (reference sequence). The CDR3 DNA sequence: TGTGCCTGGAGTGTGATTAAGACTGAAGCTTTCTTT. Protein sequence: CAWSVIKTEAFF.

The V and J genes are TRBV28 and TRBJ2-7, with no clear D. The CDR3 spans 14 residues. CDR1 and CDR2 (germline): MDHEN, SYDVKM. Between the trimmed V and J ends, which lost 7 bases and 0 bases, there was a span of 13 bases. The CDR3 sequence: CASTTPGYSYEQYF. The CDR3 DNA follows: TGTGCCAGCACCACTCCCGGGTACTCCTACGAGCAGTACTTC.

This clone appeared once. The J gene is TRBJ1-3, the V gene TRBV19, with D unresolved. This CDR3 contains 15 residues. Germline V gene data show CDR1 as LNHDA and CDR2 as SQIVND (reference sequence). The germline V and J ends were trimmed by 1 base and 1 base, with 8 bases remaining between them. The CDR3 nucleotides read TGTGCCAGTAGTATAGTAGCGGGTTCTGGAAACACCATATATTTT. Translating gives CASSIVAGSGNTIYF.

This chain connects TRBV30 to TRBJ2-1; 9 bases map to TRBD1. V trimming: 0 bases; J trimming: 5 bases; junction bases outside the gene matches: 8. This CDR3 comprises 16 residues. In germline, CDR1 is GTSNPN, CDR2 SVGIG (reference sequence). For the CDR3, the DNA is TGTGCCTGGAGTGTACTTAGGACAGGGGCCGACAATGAGCAGTTCTTC. Amino acids: CAWSVLRTGADNEQFF.

The chain combines TRBV2 with TRBJ2-5; D gene uncertain. V dropped 7 bases and J dropped 4 bases, with 10 bases sitting between them. Germline V gene lookup returns CDR1 SNHLY and CDR2 FYNNEI. This CDR3 contains 12 residues. This CDR3 reads CASNKLLETQYF. CDR3 in DNA: TGTGCCAGCAACAAGCTATTAGAGACCCAGTACTTC.

The gene calls are TRBV7-8 and TRBJ2-4; D is unclear. CDR3 length: 13 amino acids. V was pared by 5 bases and J by 6 bases, with 11 bases between. Germline values: CDR1 SGHVS, CDR2 FQNEAQ. Here the CDR3 DNA reads TGTGCCAGCAGCACGGGTGGTGGAAACATTCAGTACTTC. Translating gives CASSTGGGNIQYF.

This chain joins TRBV5-5 and TRBJ2-3, with 7 positions matching TRBD2. Losses at the gene ends were 5 bases for V and 0 bases for J; bases not matched to a gene: 3. The V gene's germline CDR1 is SGHKS and CDR2 YYEKEE (reference sequence). The CDR3 consists of 14 residues. CDR3 DNA sequence: TGTGCCAGCAGTCGCGGGGGAAGCACAGATACGCAGTATTTT. Amino acids: CASSRGGSTDTQYF. The complete variable domain, with remaining parts taken from reference TRBV5-5 and TRBJ2-3, reads DAGVTQSPTHLIKTRGQQVTLRCSPISGHKSVSWYQQVLGQGPQFIFQYYEKEERGRGNFPDRFSARQFPNYSSELNVNALLLGDSALYLCASSRGGSTDTQYFGPGTRLTVL.

The chain has TRBV7-2 and TRBJ2-7, with a possible D match to TRBD1 (5 bases). The germline CDR1 and CDR2 sequences are SGHTA and FQGNSA. V shed 6 bases and J shed 6 bases, with 21 bases lying between them. There are 15 residues in the CDR3. The CDR3: CASSHPRAGRSEQYF. The DNA of the CDR3 is TGTGCCAGCAGTCATCCCCGGGCAGGGCGGAGCGAGCAGTACTTC.

This clone has only a few counts. The rearrangement links TRBV30 to TRBJ1-2; 8 bases fit TRBD1. Losses at the gene ends were 7 bases for V and 4 bases for J; bases not matched to a gene: 5. Germline V gene data show CDR1 as GTSNPN and CDR2 as SVGIG (reference sequence). There are 12 residues in the CDR3. The CDR3 protein is CALDREGYGYTF. DNA of the CDR3: TGTGCCTTGGACAGGGAAGGCTATGGCTACACCTTC.

The V call is TRBV20-1, the J call TRBJ1-6; weak D call: TRBD1 (5 bases). V was shortened by 0 bases and J by 13 bases, with 7 bases between the two germline ends. Germline V gene sequence: CDR1 DFQATT, CDR2 SNEGSKA (reference sequence). This CDR3 is built from 11 residues. The CDR3 loop is CSARDWGPLHF. The CDR3 nucleotides read TGCAGTGCTAGAGATTGGGGCCCCCTCCACTTT.

The chain uses TRBV10-3 and TRBJ2-3, with D maybe TRBD1 (5 bases). The CDR3 has 12 amino acids. V lost 10 bases to trimming and J lost 3 bases, with 11 bases between them. Germline CDR1 and CDR2: ENHRY and SYGVKD. The CDR3 region has the DNA TGTGCCACAAAGGGGCAGACAGATACGCAGTATTTT. This translates into CATKGQTDTQYF.

CDR3 region: CASSPEGRAREQYF. In nucleotides, the CDR3 is TGTGCCAGCAGCCCAGAGGGGAGGGCTCGCGAGCAGTACTTC. The rearrangement uses TRBV7-2 and TRBJ2-7; 7 bases fit TRBD2. The CDR3 has 14 amino acids. J was trimmed by 6 bases and V by 5 bases; bases with no gene match: 10. Germline values: CDR1 SGHTA, CDR2 FQGNSA.

J is TRBJ1-4 and V is TRBV7-2; D may be TRBD1 (6 bases). V lost 0 bases, J lost 3 bases, and 8 bases lay in between. This CDR3 spans 15 amino acids. CDR1 and CDR2 from the germline V gene are SGHTA and FQGNSA. In nucleotides, the CDR3 is TGTGCCAGCAGCTTAGCGGGGGGCGCTAATGAAAAACTGTTTTTT. Protein: CASSLAGGANEKLFF.

This chain's CDR3 is CASSQEGGGGSGNTIYF. As DNA, the CDR3 is TGCGCCAGCAGCCAAGAGGGAGGCGGGGGCTCTGGAAACACCATATATTTT. V usage is TRBV4-3 and J usage is TRBJ1-3; D is possibly TRBD1 (5 bases). Trimming stripped 0 bases from V and 0 bases from J, with 12 bases between. CDR3 length: 17 amino acids. CDR1 is LGHNA, CDR2 YSLEER, per germline.

The V call is TRBV6-6, the J call TRBJ1-5; D is uncertain. Between the trimmed V and J ends, which lost 6 bases and 5 bases, there was a span of 11 bases. This CDR3 has 13 amino acids. Germline V gene data show CDR1 as MNHNY and CDR2 as SVGAGI (reference sequence). The CDR3 region is CASSPDLDQPQHF. CDR3 sequence (DNA): TGTGCCAGCAGCCCAGACCTTGATCAGCCCCAGCATTTT.

The chain couples TRBV19 to TRBJ1-2; D gene unclear. CDR3 length: 15 amino acids. Trimming stripped 4 bases from V and 2 bases from J, with 14 bases between. Germline V gene lookup returns CDR1 LNHDA and CDR2 SQIVND (reference sequence). CDR3 DNA sequence: TGTGCCAGTAGTAAATCCGGGGTGGGCAACTATGGCTACACCTTC. Protein sequence: CASSKSGVGNYGYTF.

The chain couples TRBV5-1 to TRBJ1-1; D gene unclear. Germline V CDR1 and CDR2: SGHRS, YFSETQ. Trimming cost V 6 bases and J 3 bases, with 27 bases left between them. The CDR3 contains 18 residues. This CDR3 is CASTPEAVQVPGYTEAFF. For the CDR3, the DNA is TGCGCCAGCACCCCTGAAGCGGTTCAAGTCCCTGGGTACACTGAAGCTTTCTTT.